The rows below give T cell receptor beta chains drawn from one sample of a study of PD-L1 blockade in urothelial cancer. Generated by immunoSEQ multiplex PCR, the TCRdb table keeps only in-frame clones and is missing some. Of about 70,000 clones listed, roughly 90% were seen once; the top ten hold under 6%. Material: PBMCs, obtained around atezolizumab (anti-PD-L1) treatment. These receptors all stem from a man in his 70s with urothelial cancer. CDR3s include the opening cysteine and the closing phenylalanine or tryptophan. Each record gives: CDR3 length, J gene, D gene, V gene, clone size, CDR3 protein, CDR3 DNA. A D gene is named only where the DNA matches it firmly. Clone size, where shown, is once, few, many, or a class for clones that have expanded.

>12|TRBJ2-5|TRBD2|TRBV10-3|-
CATGGERETQYF
TGTGCCACCGGGGGGGAACGGGAGACCCAGTACTTC
>15|TRBJ2-4|TRBD1|TRBV15|-
CATSSPGTGIDIQYF
TGTGCCACCAGCTCCCCCGGGACAGGGATAGACATTCAGTACTTC
>17|TRBJ2-1|-|TRBV19|-
CASTPFPAASSYNEQFF
TGTGCCAGTACCCCCTTTCCTGCCGCGAGCTCCTACAATGAGCAGTTCTTC
>14|TRBJ1-1|-|TRBV10-3|-
CAISDWGNEGFVFF
TGTGCCATCAGTGATTGGGGAAACGAGGGATTCGTCTTCTTT
>15|TRBJ2-1|TRBD2|TRBV7-2|-
CASSPPGTSVLEQFF
TGTGCCAGCAGTCCCCCCGGGACTAGCGTACTTGAGCAGTTCTTC
>14|TRBJ2-1|TRBD1|TRBV7-3|-
CASSADRADNEQFF
TGTGCCAGCAGCGCGGACAGGGCGGACAATGAGCAGTTCTTC
>14|TRBJ2-3|TRBD2|TRBV5-1|-
CASRKREGRDTQYF
TGCGCCAGCAGGAAGCGGGAGGGCCGGGATACGCAGTATTTT
>17|TRBJ1-1|-|TRBV25-1|-
CASSEYGGEVLNTEAFF
TGTGCCAGCAGTGAATATGGAGGGGAAGTTCTGAACACTGAAGCTTTCTTT
>16|TRBJ2-3|-|TRBV19|-
CASSIGRAGIHDTQYF
TGTGCCAGTAGTATAGGTCGGGCAGGGATCCACGATACGCAGTATTTT
>13|TRBJ2-3|TRBD1|TRBV29-1|-
CSVKGQDLFAQYF
TGCAGCGTGAAAGGACAGGACCTTTTTGCGCAGTATTTT
>16|TRBJ2-7|TRBD2|TRBV19|-
CASTPGSGSGYYEQYF
TGTGCCAGTACTCCCGGAAGCGGGAGTGGTTACTACGAGCAGTACTTC
>15|TRBJ1-2|-|TRBV4-1|once
CASSRTTEENYGYTF
TGCGCCAGCAGCCGGACGACAGAGGAGAACTATGGCTACACCTTC
>15|TRBJ2-2|-|TRBV2|-
CASSEGGGNTGELFF
TGTGCCAGCAGTGAGGGTGGCGGGAACACCGGGGAGCTGTTTTTT
>12|TRBJ1-1|-|TRBV30|-
CAWSDSGTEAFF
TGTGCCTGGAGTGATTCGGGAACTGAAGCTTTCTTT
>15|TRBJ2-7|TRBD2|TRBV10-3|-
CAISDGGVPSYEQYF
TGTGCCATCAGTGATGGGGGGGTCCCCTCCTACGAGCAGTACTTC
>16|TRBJ2-3|-|TRBV5-6|-
CASSFGSNENTDTQYF
TGTGCCAGCTCTTTCGGGTCTAACGAAAACACAGATACGCAGTATTTT
>15|TRBJ2-3|-|TRBV9|once
CASSVNSDATDTQYF
TGTGCCAGCAGCGTAAATAGCGATGCAACAGATACGCAGTATTTT
>16|TRBJ2-1|TRBD2|TRBV28|-
CASSLPTSGSGNEQFF
TGTGCCAGCAGTTTACCGACTAGCGGGAGCGGCAATGAGCAGTTCTTC
>15|TRBJ2-1|-|TRBV9|-
CASSSGGGGYNEQFF
TGTGCCAGCAGCTCCGGAGGGGGGGGTTACAATGAGCAGTTCTTC
>17|TRBJ1-3|-|TRBV9|-
CASSVVGSRGSGNTIYF
TGTGCCAGCAGCGTAGTTGGCTCCAGGGGCTCTGGAAACACCATATATTTT
>15|TRBJ2-3|TRBD2|TRBV10-1|-
CASSDSGLGTDTQYF
TGCGCCAGCAGTGATTCCGGACTAGGTACCGATACGCAGTATTTT
>16|TRBJ2-7|TRBD1|TRBV5-1|-
CASSPSPDRVTIGQYF
TGCGCCAGCAGCCCCTCCCCGGACAGGGTCACAATTGGGCAGTACTTC
>16|TRBJ2-1|TRBD2|TRBV28|-
CASTEGLAPTGNEQFF
TGTGCCAGCACCGAGGGACTAGCGCCGACGGGCAATGAGCAGTTCTTC
>14|TRBJ2-7|TRBD2|TRBV29-1|-
CSVGSGDFSYEQYF
TGCAGCGTGGGAAGCGGGGACTTCTCCTACGAGCAGTACTTC
>15|TRBJ1-2|-|TRBV27|-
CASSLSGGGYYGYTF
TGTGCCAGCAGTTTATCGGGGGGAGGGTACTATGGCTACACCTTC
>14|TRBJ1-1|-|TRBV7-6|-
CASSPRNLNTEAFF
TGTGCCAGCAGCCCGAGAAATTTGAACACTGAAGCTTTCTTT
>16|TRBJ2-3|-|TRBV14|-
CASSQVPGLNTDTQYF
TGTGCCAGCAGCCAAGTCCCGGGACTCAACACAGATACGCAGTATTTT
>15|TRBJ2-7|TRBD1|TRBV29-1|-
CSVKGHLNRGNEQYF
TGCAGCGTTAAGGGCCACTTAAACAGGGGAAACGAGCAGTACTTC
>15|TRBJ2-3|TRBD1|TRBV18|-
CASSPPGTDPDTQYF
TGTGCCAGCTCACCACCGGGGACAGATCCAGATACGCAGTATTTT
>15|TRBJ1-2|TRBD1|TRBV28|once
CASSGGQGSNYGYTF
TGTGCCAGCAGTGGGGGACAGGGATCTAACTATGGCTACACCTTC
>15|TRBJ1-5|TRBD1|TRBV2|-
CASRLGTAVNQPQHF
TGTGCCAGCAGACTAGGGACAGCGGTAAATCAGCCCCAGCATTTT
>14|TRBJ1-5|TRBD1|TRBV2|-
CASSEGTGNQPQHF
TGTGCCAGCAGTGAAGGGACAGGGAATCAGCCCCAGCATTTT
>15|TRBJ1-1|-|TRBV2|-
CASSASWSWNTEAFF
TGTGCCAGCAGTGCCAGTTGGAGCTGGAACACTGAAGCTTTCTTT
>16|TRBJ2-1|TRBD2|TRBV27|-
CASSIYTGGTYNEQFF
TGTGCCAGCAGTATTTATACGGGAGGGACCTACAATGAGCAGTTCTTC
>18|TRBJ2-1|TRBD2|TRBV19|-
CASSIEPLAGVRDNEQFF
TGTGCCAGTAGTATAGAACCACTAGCGGGAGTTAGGGACAATGAGCAGTTCTTC
>16|TRBJ2-3|-|TRBV19|-
CASSNVGGMKTDTQYF
TGTGCCAGTAGTAACGTCGGCGGGATGAAGACAGATACGCAGTATTTT
>15|TRBJ2-7|TRBD2|TRBV2|-
CACRSSGRARYEQYF
TGTGCCTGTCGTTCTAGCGGGAGGGCCCGTTACGAGCAGTACTTC
>10|TRBJ2-1|-|TRBV2|-
CASNLELQFF
TGTGCCAGCAACTTAGAACTACAGTTCTTC
>15|TRBJ1-1|TRBD1|TRBV27|-
CASSLLGQGNTEAFF
TGTGCCAGCAGTTTATTAGGACAGGGAAACACTGAAGCTTTCTTT
>17|TRBJ1-2|TRBD1|TRBV5-1|-
CASSLGWGQGFNYGYTF
TGCGCCAGCAGCTTGGGATGGGGACAGGGCTTCAACTATGGCTACACCTTC
>16|TRBJ1-1|-|TRBV19|-
CASSTPQGTMNTEAFF
TGTGCCAGTAGTACTCCACAGGGAACGATGAACACTGAAGCTTTCTTT
>17|TRBJ1-5|TRBD1|TRBV7-8|once
CASTLGGNRYSNQPQHF
TGTGCCAGCACCCTAGGGGGCAACCGGTATAGCAATCAGCCCCAGCATTTT
>14|TRBJ2-1|TRBD2|TRBV4-2|-
CASSLREGGDEQFF
TGTGCCAGCAGCCTGCGGGAGGGGGGCGATGAGCAGTTCTTC
>12|TRBJ2-3|-|TRBV28|-
CASSPNTDTQYF
TGTGCCAGCAGTCCAAACACAGATACGCAGTATTTT
>13|TRBJ1-2|-|TRBV11-2|-
CASSPDTNYGYTF
TGTGCCAGCAGCCCCGACACAAACTATGGCTACACCTTC
>15|TRBJ2-7|TRBD2|TRBV5-6|-
CASSFGLAGVGEQYF
TGTGCCAGCAGCTTTGGACTAGCGGGAGTAGGCGAGCAGTACTTC
>14|TRBJ2-7|TRBD2|TRBV5-6|once
CASSPGLADYEQYF
TGTGCCAGCAGCCCGGGACTAGCGGATTACGAGCAGTACTTC
>16|TRBJ2-7|-|TRBV10-3|-
CAISVGQPGVAYEQYF
TGTGCCATCAGTGTGGGGCAGCCAGGGGTGGCGTACGAGCAGTACTTC
>14|TRBJ2-5|TRBD2|TRBV9|-
CASSVTSGQETQYF
TGTGCCAGCAGCGTAACTAGCGGGCAAGAGACCCAGTACTTC